Below, 15 T cell receptor beta chains from the same sample are listed, as sequenced in a study of blood T cell repertoires in COVID-19. Here immunoSEQ multiplex PCR was the method, and the copy in TCRdb shows in-frame clones only, minus some. This table has about 360,000 clones, around 84% appearing once. The sample comprised peripheral blood. The receptor set was obtained from a human donor in a cohort sampled during active COVID-19.

The chain links TRBV6-2 or TRBV6-3 to TRBJ1-2; 11 bases agree with TRBD1. The CDR3 runs to 17 residues. Germline CDR1 MNHEY, CDR2 SVGEGT. V dropped 6 bases and J dropped 2; count of bases not matched to a gene: 11. Here the CDR3 DNA reads TGTGCCAGCAGCCCCCCAGGACAGGGGGCGTTAAACTATGGCTACACCTTC. Translating gives CASSPPGQGALNYGYTF.

The V and J genes are TRBV7-3 and TRBJ2-1; D is perhaps TRBD2 (6 bases). Deletions cut 3 bases from V and 4 bases from J, with 10 bases between. There are 14 residues in the CDR3. Germline CDR1 and CDR2: SGHTA and FQGTGA. Here the CDR3 reads CASSLPGLYNEQFF. As DNA, the CDR3 is TGTGCCAGCAGCTTGCCGGGACTTTACAATGAGCAGTTCTTC.

This sequence joins TRBV6-5 and TRBJ2-1; unclear D gene. V lost 5 bases and J 0 bases, leaving 11 bases between the germline ends. The CDR3 sequence is 15 residues long. Germline lookup yields CDR1 MNHEY and CDR2 SVGAGI. The CDR3 bases are TGTGCCAGCAGTAAGTCGCGGTACTCCTACAATGAGCAGTTCTTC. Protein product: CASSKSRYSYNEQFF.

V usage is TRBV5-1 and J usage is TRBJ1-2, with a possible D match to TRBD1 (5 bases). Trimming left V 2 bases short and J 4 bases short, with 15 bases between. The CDR3 sequence is 15 residues long. Germline lookup yields CDR1 SGHRS and CDR2 YFSETQ. Here the CDR3 DNA reads TGCGCCAGCAGCTTTGCCCAGGTCGGGGGCTATGGCTACACCTTC. It translates to CASSFAQVGGYGYTF. Full variable domain (rest looked up from reference TRBV5-1 and TRBJ1-2): KAGVTQTPRYLIKTRGQQVTLSCSPISGHRSVSWYQQTPGQGLQFLFEYFSETQRNKGNFPGRFSGRQFSNSRSEMNVSTLELGDSALYLCASSFAQVGGYGYTFGSGTRLTVV.

The chain couples TRBV6-2 or TRBV6-3 to TRBJ2-1; 8 bases are shared with TRBD2. CDR3 length: 17 amino acids. Germline values: CDR1 MNHEY, CDR2 SVGEGT. V dropped 4 bases and J dropped 4; count of bases not matched to a gene: 12. In DNA, the CDR3 is TGTGCCAGCAGTTCCCTCTTAAAGCGGGGGCTATACAATGAGCAGTTCTTC. The encoded protein is CASSSLLKRGLYNEQFF.

This clone was seen just once. The chain recombines TRBV12-3 or TRBV12-4 with TRBJ1-5; TRBD1 might be the D (5 bases). This CDR3 contains 12 residues. V was trimmed by 6 bases and J by 9 bases, leaving 12 bases between them. DNA for the CDR3: TGTGCCAGCAGGCAGGGATTAGGGCCCCAGCATTTT. This gives the protein CASRQGLGPQHF.

This chain links TRBV6-5 with TRBJ1-3; D uncertain. Trimming cost V 6 bases and J 0 bases, with 9 bases left between them. This CDR3 contains 14 residues. Germline V gives CDR1 MNHEY, CDR2 SVGAGI. CDR3 in amino acids: CASRAVLSGNTIYF. CDR3 DNA: TGTGCCAGCAGGGCCGTCCTCTCTGGAAACACCATATATTTT.

V gene TRBV30 combines with J gene TRBJ1-3; possibly TRBD1 for D (6 bases). CDR1 is GTSNPN, CDR2 SVGIG, per germline (reference sequence). The V and J ends lost 0 bases and 4 bases respectively, with 10 bases between them. The CDR3 runs 14 residues. CDR3 protein: CAWSVGGLGNTIYF. The CDR3 nucleotides read TGTGCCTGGAGTGTGGGGGGGCTGGGAAACACCATATATTTT.

V usage is TRBV13 and J usage is TRBJ2-5, with TRBD1 as a possible D gene (5 bases). The CDR3 consists of 13 residues. The V gene's germline CDR1 is PRHDT and CDR2 FYEKMQ (reference sequence). V gave up 3 bases and J gave up 3 bases, with 8 bases separating them. The CDR3 nucleotides read TGTGCCAGCAGCTTGGGCAGGGAAGAGACCCAGTACTTC. Protein: CASSLGREETQYF.

This clone was seen a single time. The chain uses TRBV18 and TRBJ2-7, with TRBD2 matching over 11 bases. Germline assignment: CDR1 KGHSH and CDR2 LQKENI. Trimming at V came to 5 bases and at J to 3 bases, leaving 3 bases not matched to a gene. This CDR3 has 14 amino acids. CDR3 nucleotides: TGTGCCAGCTCATCCGGGACTAGCGGCTACGAGCAGTACTTC. Protein product: CASSSGTSGYEQYF.

The chain uses TRBV4-1 and TRBJ1-5; 8 bases match TRBD1. This CDR3 region has 16 residues. Germline CDR1 and CDR2: MGHRA and YSYEKL. The trim removed 4 bases at V and 1 base at J, leaving 6 bases unmatched. The CDR3, as DNA: TGCGCCAGCAGCCCCCGGGACAGGACAAGCAATCAGCCCCAGCATTTT. Amino acids: CASSPRDRTSNQPQHF.

The chain recombines TRBV5-4 with TRBJ1-4; TRBD1 matches 9 bases. The CDR3 runs 15 residues. Germline CDR1 and CDR2: SGHNT and YYREEE (reference sequence). The ends lost 0 bases at V and 8 bases at J; junction bases unmatched: 5. The CDR3 loop is CASSLGGQGGEKLFF. The CDR3 DNA is TGTGCCAGCAGCTTGGGGGGACAGGGAGGGGAAAAACTGTTTTTT.

This rearrangement joins TRBV15 to TRBJ1-5; D remains unclear. The CDR3 totals 16 residues. V was shortened by 5 bases and J by 4 bases, with 18 bases between the two germline ends. Germline V CDR1 and CDR2: LNHNV, YYDKDF (reference sequence). The CDR3 sequence is CATSWRVGQENQPQHF. The CDR3 region has the DNA TGTGCCACCAGCTGGCGGGTAGGGCAGGAGAATCAGCCCCAGCATTTT.

The rearrangement links TRBV6-5 to TRBJ2-5; no clear D gene. V lost 9 bases, J lost 10 bases, and 15 bases lay in between. The CDR3 runs to 11 residues. Germline CDR1 and CDR2: MNHEY and SVGAGI. The CDR3 reads CASFQLRFQYF. DNA of the CDR3: TGTGCCAGTTTCCAATTGCGTTTCCAGTACTTC.

The chain recombines TRBV5-1 with TRBJ2-3; D is perhaps TRBD2 (6 bases). V shed 4 bases and J shed 1 base, with 7 bases lying between them. The CDR3 runs to 13 residues. Germline V gives CDR1 SGHRS, CDR2 YFSETQ. The CDR3 loop is CASSQRGTDTQYF. CDR3 DNA: TGCGCCAGCAGCCAGCGGGGCACAGATACGCAGTATTTT.